This T cell receptor beta chain appears in the sequencing data of a study of metastatic and nonmetastatic thyroid tumors. At the level of the study: Across peripheral blood and tumor or nodule tissue samples taken from malignant and benign thyroid patients, the repertoires were compared with one another.

The study, taken as a whole, reports: For both blood and tumor, malignant thyroid tumors reportedly showed significantly higher TCR beta diversity than benign nodules did.

The ends lost 7 bases at V and 5 bases at J; junction bases unmatched: 10. The CDR3 is 14 residues long. Per germline, CDR1 SQVTM and CDR2 ANQGSEA. In the study's own analysis: It was from CDR3 differences across clinicopathological groups that a distant-metastasis classifier for papillary thyroid cancer was built. TCRdb re-analyzed the PCR reads using MiXCR. None of the V and J calls come from the authors' own analysis; TCRdb made them. The top ten hold over 12% of the sample, which has around 20,000 clones, approximately 30% seen once. Before thyroid surgery, none of the patients had received any treatment. This clone was seen repeatedly, ten times or more. Its antigen is still unknown.

The receptor comes from a female donor with papillary thyroid cancer or a benign thyroid nodule (not recorded which). Some clones in this sample may be carry-over from other donors' samples. Sequencing input: blood. The rearrangement links TRBV29-1 to TRBJ2-3; 9 bases fit TRBD1. DNA for the CDR3: TGCAGCGGGGCCCGGACAGGGGTGAGAGATACGCAGTATTTT. This encodes CSGARTGVRDTQYF.